These T cell receptor beta chains were read from a single sample in a study of T cells in tuberculosis. Method: immunoSEQ multiplex PCR; TCRdb's copy keeps in-frame clones and lacks some. The data hold 25,000 to 35,000 clones, with less than 97% observed a single time. Sequencing input: PBMCs. These receptors all stem from a donor aged 10 to 29 with latent tuberculosis or without tuberculosis infection. CDR3s include the opening cysteine and the closing phenylalanine or tryptophan. The D gene is left open where the match is weak. Part of the rows lack a size; the others show once, few, many or a class for expanded clones.

D | J | V | length | size | CDR3 | DNA
. | TRBJ2-5 | TRBV27 | 16 | once | CASSFNINSARETQYF | TGTGCCAGCAGTTTTAACATAAACTCAGCGAGGGAGACCCAGTACTTC
TRBD2 | TRBJ2-1 | TRBV5-1 | 16 | . | CASSLSAGDLNNEQFF | TGCGCCAGCAGCTTGTCAGCGGGAGACCTCAACAATGAGCAGTTCTTC
TRBD2 | TRBJ2-7 | TRBV10-2 | 16 | . | CASSYGLAGVWYEQYF | TGCGCCAGCAGCTACGGACTAGCCGGAGTATGGTACGAGCAGTACTTC
TRBD1 | TRBJ1-1 | TRBV18 | 12 | . | CASSGTDTEAFF | TGTGCCAGCTCAGGGACAGACACTGAAGCTTTCTTT
. | TRBJ1-1 | TRBV19 | 12 | . | CASRGGDTEAFF | TGTGCCAGTAGAGGGGGGGACACTGAAGCTTTCTTT
. | TRBJ2-1 | TRBV29-1 | 14 | . | CSVGTAPSYNEQFF | TGCAGCGTTGGGACAGCCCCCTCCTACAATGAGCAGTTCTTC
. | TRBJ2-7 | TRBV11-2 | 14 | . | CASSFSLEAYEQYF | TGTGCCAGCAGCTTTAGTCTAGAAGCCTACGAGCAGTACTTC
TRBD1 | TRBJ2-7 | TRBV6-5 | 13 | . | CASRDRGPYEQYF | TGTGCCAGCAGGGACAGGGGTCCCTACGAGCAGTACTTC
. | TRBJ2-6 | TRBV10-3 | 16 | . | CAISESEGAGANVLTF | TGTGCCATCAGTGAGTCGGAAGGGGCTGGGGCCAACGTCCTGACTTTC
TRBD1 | TRBJ1-2 | TRBV7-9 | 13 | . | CASSLETGGGYTF | TGTGCCAGCAGCTTAGAGACAGGGGGTGGCTACACCTTC
TRBD2 | TRBJ2-5 | TRBV11-2 | 16 | once | CASSLASSGTEETQYF | TGTGCCAGCAGCTTAGCATCAAGCGGGACGGAGGAGACCCAGTACTTC
TRBD1 | TRBJ1-2 | TRBV9 | 15 | once | CASSVGTGYDYGYTF | TGTGCCAGCAGCGTAGGGACAGGGTATGACTATGGCTACACCTTC
TRBD1 | TRBJ1-1 | TRBV19 | 18 | . | CASSSRGTGGSRKTEAFF | TGTGCCAGTAGTTCCCGAGGGACAGGGGGAAGTAGAAAGACTGAAGCTTTCTTT
. | TRBJ1-2 | TRBV5-6 | 15 | . | CASSSGRGEHYGYTF | TGTGCCAGCAGCTCGGGTCGGGGGGAGCACTATGGCTACACCTTC
. | TRBJ2-3 | TRBV5-6 | 14 | . | CASSLVRNTDTQYF | TGTGCCAGCAGCTTGGTCAGGAACACAGATACGCAGTATTTT
. | TRBJ1-2 | TRBV4-3 | 15 | . | CASSQDGIEDYGYTF | TGCGCCAGCAGCCAAGATGGAATCGAGGACTATGGCTACACCTTC
. | TRBJ1-2 | TRBV25-1 | 13 | . | CASSEWGRYGYTF | TGTGCCAGCAGTGAGTGGGGCCGTTACGGCTACACCTTC
TRBD1 | TRBJ1-3 | TRBV7-2 | 15 | . | CASSLRQGGGNTIYF | TGTGCCAGCAGCCTCCGACAGGGAGGTGGAAACACCATATATTTT
TRBD2 | TRBJ2-3 | TRBV5-8 | 18 | . | CASSLGGLAGSSGDTQYF | TGTGCCAGCAGCTTGGGGGGACTAGCGGGTTCCTCAGGGGATACGCAGTATTTT
. | TRBJ2-2 | TRBV7-9 | 16 | . | CASSPFRGSNTGELFF | TGTGCCAGCAGCCCGTTTCGGGGATCGAACACCGGGGAGCTGTTTTTT
TRBD1 | TRBJ1-2 | TRBV7-9 | 14 | . | CASSLEGRTGGYTF | TGTGCCAGCAGCTTAGAAGGCAGGACAGGAGGCTACACCTTC
. | TRBJ2-5 | TRBV5-1 | 15 | once | CASSLETGSQETQYF | TGCGCCAGCAGCTTGGAGACGGGGTCCCAAGAGACCCAGTACTTC
. | TRBJ2-5 | TRBV7-9 | 11 | . | CASSRDRTQYF | TGTGCCAGCAGCCGAGACAGAACCCAGTACTTC
. | TRBJ2-7 | TRBV7-3 | 15 | . | CASSPPASSSYEQYF | TGTGCCAGCAGCCCCCCAGCGTCCAGCTCCTACGAGCAGTACTTC
. | TRBJ1-2 | TRBV2 | 14 | . | CASKLAVLNYGYTF | TGTGCCAGCAAATTGGCAGTACTAAACTATGGCTACACCTTC
TRBD2 | TRBJ2-7 | TRBV11-2 | 11 | . | CASSWGGDSYF | TGTGCCAGCAGCTGGGGGGGAGACAGTTACTTC
. | TRBJ1-5 | TRBV12-5 | 14 | . | CASGFSEGNQPQHF | TGTGCTAGTGGTTTCTCAGAGGGCAATCAGCCCCAGCATTTT
. | TRBJ2-3 | TRBV7-3 | 13 | . | CASSLNGLDTQYF | TGTGCCAGCAGCTTAAACGGGTTAGATACGCAGTATTTT
. | TRBJ2-1 | TRBV5-1 | 16 | . | CASSLPDIRSYNEQFF | TGCGCCAGCAGCTTGCCCGATATCCGTAGCTACAATGAGCAGTTCTTC
. | TRBJ1-3 | TRBV5-1 | 15 | . | CASSTTTGAGNTIYF | TGCGCCAGCAGCACAACCACAGGAGCTGGAAACACCATATATTTT
. | TRBJ2-5 | TRBV6-6 | 13 | . | CASRPGSGETQYF | TGTGCCAGCAGACCCGGGTCCGGGGAGACCCAGTACTTC
. | TRBJ2-3 | TRBV7-2 | 18 | . | CASSSRNRQDPNTDTQYF | TGTGCCAGCAGCTCCCGAAACCGACAGGATCCGAACACAGATACGCAGTATTTT
. | TRBJ2-3 | TRBV7-3 | 14 | . | CASSLSVGTDTQYF | TGTGCCAGCAGCTTATCGGTTGGCACAGATACGCAGTATTTT
TRBD2 | TRBJ2-3 | TRBV25-1 | 15 | once | CASREAGTRADTQYF | TGTGCCAGCAGGGAGGCAGGGACTAGAGCAGATACGCAGTATTTT
TRBD2 | TRBJ2-5 | TRBV11-3 | 16 | . | CASSKGTSGNQETQYF | TGTGCCAGCAGCAAAGGGACTAGCGGGAACCAAGAGACCCAGTACTTC
. | TRBJ2-5 | TRBV2 | 14 | . | CASSGPTGRETQYF | TGTGCCAGCAGTGGACCGACAGGGAGGGAGACCCAGTACTTC
. | TRBJ2-2 | TRBV5-1 | 14 | once | CASSLEGATGELFF | TGCGCCAGCAGCTTGGAAGGGGCTACCGGGGAGCTGTTTTTT
. | TRBJ2-2 | TRBV5-6 | 18 | . | CASSFLTTFPINTGELFF | TGTGCCAGCAGCTTTCTCACTACCTTCCCCATAAACACCGGGGAGCTGTTTTTT
TRBD2 | TRBJ2-1 | TRBV7-8 | 16 | . | CASNFRSGGADNEQFF | TGTGCCAGCAACTTCCGTAGCGGGGGGGCGGACAATGAGCAGTTCTTC
TRBD2 | TRBJ2-7 | TRBV6-5 | 15 | . | CASSKLAGGPYEQYF | TGTGCCAGCAGCAAACTAGCGGGGGGACCCTACGAGCAGTACTTC
. | TRBJ2-1 | TRBV14 | 13 | . | CASSPPGYNEQFF | TGTGCCAGCAGCCCCCCCGGGTACAATGAGCAGTTCTTC
. | TRBJ2-1 | TRBV4-2 | 14 | . | CASSQEGGSNEQFF | TGTGCCAGCAGCCAAGAAGGAGGTAGCAATGAGCAGTTCTTC
TRBD2 | TRBJ2-1 | TRBV5-4 | 16 | . | CASSQGVSGTHNEQFF | TGTGCCAGCAGCCAAGGGGTTAGCGGGACCCATAATGAGCAGTTCTTC
TRBD1 | TRBJ2-1 | TRBV5-1 | 16 | . | CASSLVPGTGYNEQFF | TGCGCCAGCAGCTTGGTGCCCGGGACAGGGTACAATGAGCAGTTCTTC
. | TRBJ2-7 | TRBV29-1 | 11 | . | CSAPTRYEQYF | TGCAGCGCTCCAACACGATACGAGCAGTACTTC
TRBD2 | TRBJ2-7 | TRBV25-1 | 13 | . | CASSVAGHREQYF | TGTGCCAGCAGTGTAGCGGGCCATCGAGAGCAGTACTTC